The count of the clone carrying this TCR beta chain is one. Its antigen is as yet unknown. The CDR3 length is 14 residues. Germline V gene sequence: CDR1 SQVTM, CDR2 ANQGSEA. Trimming shortened V by 2 bases and J by 0 bases, and 10 bases separated the two germline ends. This specimen comes from a study of blood T cells in healthy people across ages. The authors ran a second PCR of roughly 6 to 11 cycles using a sample-barcoded 5' primer and a J-beta primer mix. A template-switch adaptor with 12 random nucleotides tagged each cDNA molecule. TCRdb processed the 5' RACE reads anew with MiXCR; each CDR3 protein has one entry. The sample gives hundreds of thousands of distinct CDR3 sequences, roughly three fifths of which show up once; 20% to 30% is in the top ten. Study findings and constraints: The study regarded diversity estimates from one million T cells as underestimates.

This TCR was sampled from a man in his forties or fifties in good health. Sequencing was carried out using blood. V and J are TRBV29-1 and TRBJ1-1; weak D call: TRBD1 (5 bases). CDR3 in DNA: TGCAGCGTTGAACGAACAGGCATGAACACTGAAGCTTTCTTT. This gives the protein CSVERTGMNTEAFF.